The 27 T cell receptor beta chains below were found in one sample sequenced in a study of shared clonotypes between healthy human individuals. Some clones are missing from TCRdb's copy, which holds only in-frame ones; the method was immunoSEQ multiplex PCR. Altogether around 2.3 million clones are present, 95% being singletons, with the ten largest covering 0.1% to 0.15%. Sequenced: naive CD4+ T cells sorted from blood. Subset described: CD45RA+ positively selected. All receptors come from a man aged 18 to 35 in good health.

V usage is TRBV25-1 and J usage is TRBJ2-1; D not resolved. The CDR3 has 14 amino acids. V was clipped by 4 bases and J by 0 bases, with 7 bases between them. Per the germline V gene, CDR1 is MGHDK and CDR2 is SYGVNS. CDR3 in DNA: TGTGCCAGCAGTGTTCTGAGCTCCTACAATGAGCAGTTCTTC. Amino acids: CASSVLSSYNEQFF. Complete variable domain (other parts from reference TRBV25-1 and TRBJ2-1): EADIYQTPRYLVIGTGKKITLECSQTMGHDKMYWYQQDPGMELHLIHYSYGVNSTEKGDLSSESTVSRIRTEHFPLTLESARPSHTSQYLCASSVLSSYNEQFFGPGTRLTVL.

The chain couples TRBV7-3 to TRBJ2-3; 11 bases fit TRBD2. The CDR3 contains 16 residues. CDR1 and CDR2 (germline): SGHTA, FQGTGA. Trimming at V came to 4 bases and at J to 5 bases, leaving 8 bases not matched to a gene. The CDR3 here is CASSYLAGGQGDTQYF. The CDR3 nucleotides are TGTGCCAGCAGCTATTTAGCGGGGGGGCAAGGAGATACGCAGTATTTT.

DNA for the CDR3: TGTGCCAGTAGTCCGCGGGAGGGCGGAAACGAGCAGTACTTC. Amino acid sequence: CASSPREGGNEQYF. The rearrangement joins TRBV19 to TRBJ2-7; 9 bases are a match to TRBD2. Germline lookup yields CDR1 LNHDA and CDR2 SQIVND (reference sequence). The CDR3 consists of 14 residues. After removal of 5 bases from V and 5 bases from J, the junction contained 7 bases not matched to a gene.

The V gene is TRBV28, the J gene TRBJ1-2; D is uncertain. The ends were cut back, 2 bases at V and 6 bases at J, with 10 bases in the middle. Germline V lookup: CDR1 MDHEN, CDR2 SYDVKM. This CDR3 is built from 13 residues. Written as DNA, the CDR3 is TGTGCCAGCAGTTTAGCCCGATCAGATGGCTACACCTTC. It encodes CASSLARSDGYTF.

The chain joins TRBV2 to TRBJ2-1; 9 positions match TRBD1. Losses at the gene ends were 6 bases for V and 1 base for J; bases not matched to a gene: 4. The germline V gene encodes CDR1 SNHLY and CDR2 FYNNEI. The CDR3 sequence is 15 residues long. The CDR3 sequence: CASRVGTGSYNEQFF. CDR3 bases: TGTGCCAGCAGGGTCGGGACAGGGTCCTACAATGAGCAGTTCTTC.

The CDR3 loop reads CASSERGATQAFF. The DNA of the CDR3 is TGTGCCAGCAGTGAACGGGGAGCCACCCAAGCTTTCTTT. The rearrangement joins TRBV6-1 to TRBJ1-1, with D uncertain. V shed 2 bases and J shed 9 bases, with 13 bases lying between them. This CDR3 is built from 13 residues. The germline V gene has CDR1 MNHNS and CDR2 SASEGT.

The V and J genes are TRBV10-3 and TRBJ2-3; D unresolved. Germline values: CDR1 ENHRY, CDR2 SYGVKD. V was cut by 0 bases and J by 0 bases, with 7 bases left in between. The CDR3 is made up of 15 amino acids. The DNA of the CDR3 is TGTGCCATCAGTGAGTCTAAGTCTAGCACAGATACGCAGTATTTT. It is translated as CAISESKSSTDTQYF.

The V and J genes are TRBV28 and TRBJ1-1; a possible D gene is TRBD1 (5 bases). Trimming took 3 bases from V and 2 from J, leaving 10 bases between them. The CDR3 is 14 amino acids. Per germline, CDR1 MDHEN and CDR2 SYDVKM. This chain's CDR3 is CASSFPGQNTEAFF. The CDR3 DNA is TGTGCCAGCAGTTTCCCAGGGCAAAACACTGAAGCTTTCTTT.

This clone was picked up one time. This chain joins TRBV5-1 and TRBJ1-2; D perhaps matches TRBD1 (5 bases). The CDR3 has 14 amino acids. The germline gives CDR1 SGHRS, CDR2 YFSETQ. Trimming shortened V by 4 bases and J by 7 bases, and 17 bases separated the two germline ends. CDR3 loop: CASSGGGRDPGYTF. The CDR3 DNA is TGCGCCAGCAGCGGCGGCGGTAGGGACCCTGGCTACACCTTC.

The chain couples TRBV10-3 to TRBJ2-3; 11 bases align to TRBD2. CDR3 length: 17 amino acids. Trimming at V came to 6 bases and at J to 2 bases, leaving 10 bases not matched to a gene. Germline-derived CDR1 and CDR2 are ENHRY and SYGVKD. CDR3: CAISSGTSGFVTDTQYF. The CDR3 DNA reads TGTGCCATCAGCTCCGGGACTAGCGGCTTTGTCACAGATACGCAGTATTTT.

Details on this clone: Other DNA sequences in the sample encode the same CDR3. The rearrangement joins TRBV11-3 to TRBJ1-1, with a tentative D call TRBD1 (5 bases). Per the germline V gene, CDR1 is SGHNT and CDR2 is YENEEA. V dropped 1 base and J dropped 2 bases, with 8 bases sitting between them. This CDR3 spans 14 amino acids. The CDR3 here is CASSLGGANTEAFF. CDR3 sequence (DNA): TGTGCCAGCAGCTTAGGAGGGGCAAACACTGAAGCTTTCTTT.

The V call is TRBV12-1, the J call TRBJ2-7; the table's D call of TRBD2 was not tested on the DNA. TRBV12-1 is labeled a pseudogene. The CDR3 loop spans 15 amino acids. Here the CDR3 DNA reads TGTGCCAGCAGCCCAGTGACTAGCGGCCGCTACGAGCAGTACTTC. Translated, it gives CASSPVTSGRYEQYF.

The gene calls are TRBV9 and TRBJ2-3, with a weak D call TRBD2 (6 bases). CDR1 and CDR2 from the germline V gene are SGDLS and YYNGEE. The CDR3 totals 15 residues. The V end was cut by 2 bases, the J end by 0 bases, with 10 bases between. The CDR3 DNA is TGTGCCAGCAGCGTCAAGGGACTCAGCACAGATACGCAGTATTTT. Its translation is CASSVKGLSTDTQYF.

This clone was seen once. Other DNA sequences from this sample encode an identical CDR3 as well. The chain carries TRBV27 and TRBJ2-7; TRBD1 or TRBD2 may be the D gene (5 bases each). Per germline, CDR1 MNHEY and CDR2 SMNVEV (reference sequence). CDR3 length: 13 residues. Between the trimmed V and J ends, which lost 2 bases and 3 bases, there was a span of 8 bases. The CDR3 loop reads CASSLVGGYEQYF. The CDR3 DNA sequence: TGTGCCAGCAGTTTAGTTGGGGGCTACGAGCAGTACTTC.

V and J are TRBV11-2 and TRBJ2-7; TRBD1 aligns across 11 bases. CDR1 is SGHAT, CDR2 FQNNGV, per germline. The CDR3 consists of 15 residues. Unmatched junction bases numbered 4, after V lost 5 bases and J lost 1 base. The CDR3 DNA reads TGTGCCAGCAGCCAGGGACAGGGGGGATCCTACGAGCAGTACTTC. Amino acids: CASSQGQGGSYEQYF. The full variable domain, in which reference TRBV11-2 and TRBJ2-7 provide the parts outside the CDR3, is EAGVAQSPRYKIIEKRQSVAFWCNPISGHATLYWYQQILGQGPKLLIQFQNNGVVDDSQLPKDRFSAERLKGVDSTLKIQPAKLEDSAVYLCASSQGQGGSYEQYFGPGTRLTVT.

The chain employs TRBV28 and TRBJ1-4, with D tentatively TRBD1 (6 bases). Between the trimmed V and J ends, which lost 7 bases and 11 bases, there was a span of 20 bases. This CDR3 comprises 14 residues. CDR1 is MDHEN and CDR2 is SYDVKM in the germline V gene. The CDR3 DNA reads TGTGCCAGCACCGCTTCTCCTCCAGGGGCGAAACTGTTTTTT. Protein product: CASTASPPGAKLFF.

This chain links TRBV7-2 with TRBJ2-3; D possibly uses TRBD1 or TRBD2 (7 bases each). CDR1 is SGHTA, CDR2 FQGNSA, per germline. The germline V and J ends were trimmed by 8 bases and 3 bases, with 18 bases remaining between them. CDR3 length equals 15 residues. CDR3 amino acids: CASRQGQGGTDTQYF. CDR3 in DNA: TGTGCCAGCCGCCAGGGCCAGGGGGGGACAGATACGCAGTATTTT.

The rearrangement links TRBV7-9 to TRBJ2-5, with a tentative D call TRBD1 (5 bases). The CDR3 totals 15 residues. The germline gives CDR1 SEHNR, CDR2 FQNEAQ (reference sequence). The V and J ends lost 2 bases and 5 bases respectively, with 15 bases between them. CDR3 loop: CASSLRQGPAETQYF. CDR3 DNA sequence: TGTGCCAGCAGCTTACGGCAGGGTCCCGCGGAGACCCAGTACTTC.

Here the CDR3 DNA reads TGTGCCAGCAGCCAGGGGCAGCCTGAAGCTTTCTTT. This sequence encodes CASSQGQPEAFF. The chain recombines TRBV7-2 with TRBJ1-1; tentatively, D is TRBD1 (6 bases). Germline CDR1 SGHTA, CDR2 FQGNSA. The ends were cut back, 5 bases at V and 6 bases at J, with 10 bases in the middle. The CDR3 runs to 12 residues.

Of note for this clone: This specimen includes other DNA sequences encoding the same CDR3. The chain employs TRBV6-1 and TRBJ1-2, with TRBD1 matching over 8 bases. Germline V gene sequence: CDR1 MNHNS, CDR2 SASEGT. The CDR3 has 14 residues. V trimming: 7 bases; J trimming: 5 bases; junction bases outside the gene matches: 9. This chain's CDR3 is CASTTGGGGYGYTF. CDR3 coding DNA: TGTGCCAGCACCACAGGGGGAGGGGGGTATGGCTACACCTTC.

V is TRBV10-3 and J is TRBJ1-4; D perhaps matches TRBD1 (5 bases). From germline, CDR1 is ENHRY and CDR2 SYGVKD. CDR3 length: 14 residues. Trimming left V 7 bases short and J 7 bases short, with 16 bases between. The CDR3 DNA reads as TGTGCCATCAAACAGGAGCCCCAAGGTGAAAAACTGTTTTTT. Protein: CAIKQEPQGEKLFF.

The rearrangement uses TRBV7-2 and TRBJ2-7, with D tentatively TRBD2 (6 bases). This CDR3 has 15 residues. Trimming took 1 base from V and 2 from J, leaving 12 bases between them. The germline gives CDR1 SGHTA, CDR2 FQGNSA. The CDR3, as DNA: TGTGCCAGCAGCTTAGTGGGGTCGGGGGCCTACGAGCAGTACTTC. Protein sequence: CASSLVGSGAYEQYF. The full variable domain, rest sourced from reference TRBV7-2 and TRBJ2-7, is GAGVSQSPSNKVTEKGKDVELRCDPISGHTALYWYRQSLGQGLEFLIYFQGNSAPDKSGLPSDRFSAERTGGSVSTLTIQRTQQEDSAVYLCASSLVGSGAYEQYFGPGTRLTVT.

For this clone: The same CDR3 is also encoded by other DNA sequences in this sample. The J gene is TRBJ2-7, the V gene TRBV29-1, with 8 positions matching TRBD2. Trimming at V came to 5 bases and at J to 4 bases, leaving 7 bases not matched to a gene. This CDR3 has 13 amino acids. Per germline, CDR1 SQVTM and CDR2 ANQGSEA. The CDR3 region has the DNA TGCAGCGTTAGGGCGGGGGGTAGTTACGAGCAGTACTTC. Protein: CSVRAGGSYEQYF.

This chain joins TRBV7-2 and TRBJ2-7, with D hard to call. The length of the CDR3 is 15 residues. Germline lookup yields CDR1 SGHTA and CDR2 FQGNSA. The ends were cut back, 1 base at V and 2 bases at J, with 12 bases in the middle. CDR3 nucleotide sequence: TGTGCCAGCAGCTTAGATAGCAGCGTGGCCTACGAGCAGTACTTC. It is translated as CASSLDSSVAYEQYF.

The chain is built from TRBV6-5 and TRBJ2-5, with TRBD1 matching 7 bases. Unmatched junction bases numbered 8, after V lost 6 bases and J lost 7 bases. This CDR3 has 13 amino acids. CDR1 and CDR2 (germline): MNHEY, SVGAGI. The CDR3 loop reads CASSSRQGGTQYF. CDR3 DNA sequence: TGTGCCAGCAGCTCCAGACAGGGCGGGACCCAGTACTTC.

This chain's CDR3 is CASSFDVLQETQYF. The CDR3 nucleotides read TGTGCCAGCAGCTTCGACGTCCTCCAAGAGACCCAGTACTTC. This rearrangement joins TRBV7-9 to TRBJ2-5; the D is unclear. Trimming removed 3 bases at V and 1 base at J, with 9 bases between. Germline CDR1 reads SEHNR; CDR2 reads FQNEAQ (reference sequence). The CDR3 length is 14 residues.

This chain connects TRBV11-3 to TRBJ2-3; D call uncertain. Germline V lookup: CDR1 SGHNT, CDR2 YENEEA. CDR3 length: 13 amino acids. Trimming cost V 5 bases and J 0 bases, with 6 bases left between them. This CDR3 reads CASSQASTDTQYF. Written as DNA, the CDR3 is TGTGCCAGCAGCCAAGCAAGCACAGATACGCAGTATTTT.